This T cell receptor (beta chain) was retrieved from a study of tumor-infiltrating lymphocytes in localized non-small cell lung cancer. For the study at large: Several tumor histologies, both smoking statuses, and some post-neoadjuvant chemotherapy samples were included.

Study-wide results and caveats: Different pieces of the same tissue went to different assays, confounding technical variation with intratumor heterogeneity. Higher tumor T cell infiltration than in uninvolved lung was supported by TCRbeta sequencing.

The protocol was immunoSEQ multiplex PCR, while the TCRdb copy is restricted to in-frame clones and leaves out a portion. The table includes about 12,000 clones, approximately 66% detected once. The germline V and J ends were trimmed by 0 bases and 6 bases, with 11 bases remaining between them. The CDR3 consists of 14 residues. Germline V gene sequence: CDR1 SGHTA, CDR2 FQGNSA. On this clone itself: As yet, its antigen is unknown.

The sequence was collected from a human donor with non-small cell lung cancer. V gene TRBV7-2 combines with J gene TRBJ1-1; D is unresolved. Specimen: lung tumor tissue. The CDR3, as DNA: TGTGCCAGCAGCTTAGCCGAATTTCGGGCTGAAGCTTTCTTT. Protein product: CASSLAEFRAEAFF.